The 18 T cell receptor beta chains presented below share a single source sample, sequenced in a study of vaccination effects on CD4 cells after COVID-19. Method: immunoSEQ multiplex PCR; TCRdb's copy keeps in-frame clones and lacks some. The data hold about 73,000 clones, with approximately 74% observed a single time. Pools of viral peptides were used by the ViraFEST assay to expand antigen-specific CD4+ T cells ahead of sequencing. Culture proceeded for under twelve days, and CD4+ T cells were then isolated. None of the vaccinated had previously contracted SARS-CoV-2, and their nucleocapsid antibodies tested negative. These receptors have no identified antigens. This sample comprised CD4+ T cells from PBMCs cultured with HCoV-NL63 spike peptides, obtained before COVID-19 vaccination. The receptors were sampled from a human donor who received a COVID-19 vaccine.

The chain employs TRBV6-1 and TRBJ2-3; 11 nucleotides agree with TRBD2. The CDR3 is 16 amino acids. Germline-derived CDR1 and CDR2 are MNHNS and SASEGT. Germline trimming cut 2 bases from V and 3 bases from J; bases unmatched to any gene: 4. In DNA, the CDR3 is TGTGCCAGCAGTGAACTAGCGGGGGGCCTGACAGATACGCAGTATTTT. Translated, it gives CASSELAGGLTDTQYF.

This CDR3 reads CASSAVPDSNQPQHF. CDR3 coding DNA: TGTGCCAGCAGCGCAGTACCGGACAGTAATCAGCCCCAGCATTTT. The rearrangement uses TRBV11-2 and TRBJ1-5, with a tentative D call TRBD1 (6 bases). Germline CDR1 reads SGHAT; CDR2 reads FQNNGV. The ends were cut back, 5 bases at V and 4 bases at J, with 15 bases in the middle. This CDR3 contains 15 residues. Together with reference TRBV11-2 and TRBJ1-5, the CDR3 gives the full variable domain: EAGVAQSPRYKIIEKRQSVAFWCNPISGHATLYWYQQILGQGPKLLIQFQNNGVVDDSQLPKDRFSAERLKGVDSTLKIQPAKLEDSAVYLCASSAVPDSNQPQHFGDGTRLSIL.

The CDR3 is CASSLRAGYGYTF. As DNA, the CDR3 is TGTGCCAGCAGCCTCAGGGCCGGCTATGGCTACACCTTC. The chain employs TRBV12-3 or TRBV12-4 and TRBJ1-2; possible D gene TRBD1, 5 bases. The CDR3 is 13 residues long. The V and J ends lost 6 bases and 4 bases respectively, with 12 bases between them.

The rearrangement uses TRBV5-1 and TRBJ2-3; 7 nucleotides line up with TRBD1. The CDR3 contains 14 residues. Trimming took 5 bases from V and 2 from J; bases not matched to a gene: 5. CDR1 SGHRS and CDR2 YFSETQ come from the germline V gene. The CDR3: CASRAGTATDTQYF. Here the CDR3 DNA reads TGCGCCAGCAGGGCCGGGACAGCCACAGATACGCAGTATTTT.

V and J are TRBV4-1 and TRBJ1-2; D unresolved. CDR1 and CDR2 from the germline V gene are MGHRA and YSYEKL. V was trimmed by 4 bases and J by 3 bases, leaving 12 bases between them. CDR3 size: 14 residues. CDR3 residues: CASSPGSTDYGYTF. The CDR3 DNA reads as TGCGCCAGCAGCCCTGGGAGTACGGACTATGGCTACACCTTC.

The rearrangement links TRBV19 to TRBJ1-1, with TRBD1 matching 9 bases. The length of the CDR3 is 14 residues. The V gene end was trimmed by 3 bases and the J gene end by 11 bases; junction bases not matched to a gene: 10. Germline V CDR1 and CDR2: LNHDA, SQIVND (reference sequence). CDR3 sequence reads: CASSMGQGNRRAFF. In nucleotides, the CDR3 is TGTGCCAGTAGTATGGGACAGGGTAATCGGCGGGCTTTCTTT.

DNA of the CDR3: TGTGCCAGCAGTGGGAGGAGTCAGCCCCAGCATTTT. Its protein is CASSGRSQPQHF. The chain employs TRBV5-8 and TRBJ1-5; D not certain. V was shortened by 5 bases and J by 6 bases, with 9 bases between the two germline ends. The CDR3 length is 12 residues. CDR1 is SGHTS, CDR2 YDEGEE, per germline.

The chain couples TRBV5-6 to TRBJ2-3; 12 bases map to TRBD2. Germline V gives CDR1 SGHDT, CDR2 YYEEEE. The CDR3 is 15 residues long. J lost 4 bases, V lost 3 bases, and 3 bases had no gene match. In DNA, the CDR3 is TGTGCCAGCAGCTCCCGGACTAGCGGGGCAGATACGCAGTATTTT. This translates into CASSSRTSGADTQYF.

This chain connects TRBV19 to TRBJ2-7, with D possibly matching TRBD1 (5 bases). The CDR3 has 14 amino acids. Germline loops: CDR1 LNHDA, CDR2 SQIVND (reference sequence). V was shortened by 4 bases and J by 3 bases, with 13 bases between the two germline ends. CDR3 sequence: CASSSLTVIYEQYV. The CDR3 DNA reads as TGTGCCAGTAGTAGCTTGACAGTGATCTACGAGCAGTACGTC.

This clone came up a few times. The V gene is TRBV11-2, the J gene TRBJ2-7; D gene unclear. V was shortened by 6 bases and J by 7 bases, with 16 bases between the two germline ends. The CDR3 is made up of 13 amino acids. CDR1 SGHAT and CDR2 FQNNGV come from the germline V gene. CDR3 DNA: TGTGCCAGCAGGGCCGGAATAGATCGGGAGCAGTACGTC. This encodes CASRAGIDREQYV.

Here the CDR3 DNA reads TGCAGTGCTAGTCTTAGCGGCACAGATACGCAGTATTTT. Its translation: CSASLSGTDTQYF. The chain recombines TRBV20-1 with TRBJ2-3; TRBD2 is a possible D gene (5 bases). Germline CDR1 and CDR2: DFQATT and SNEGSKA (reference sequence). This CDR3 contains 13 residues. The V end was cut by 3 bases, the J end by 1 base, with 8 bases between.

This clone was detected only once. The chain recombines TRBV3-1 (or the pseudogene TRBV3-2) with TRBJ2-4, with TRBD2 matching over 8 bases. Germline CDR1 LGHDT, CDR2 YNNKEL (reference sequence). V shed 6 bases, J shed 9 bases, and the junction held 4 bases outside the gene matches. The CDR3 covers 12 residues. CDR3 in amino acids: CASRGGTSIQYF. The CDR3 DNA reads TGTGCCAGCAGAGGCGGGACTAGCATTCAGTACTTC.

The table lists this clone with a few counts. The chain is built from TRBV6-2 or TRBV6-3 and TRBJ2-5; 7 bases match TRBD2. Germline lookup yields CDR1 MNHEY and CDR2 SVGEGT. This CDR3 spans 13 amino acids. The junction had 5 bases not matched to a gene; V was cut back by 5 bases and J by 5 bases. The CDR3 region is CASSRAGLETQYF. The CDR3 DNA follows: TGTGCCAGCAGTCGAGCGGGGCTGGAGACCCAGTACTTC.

This chain uses TRBV24-1 with TRBJ2-2; 10 nucleotides match TRBD1. Trimming cost V 3 bases and J 4 bases; bases outside gene matches: 7. Germline values: CDR1 KGHDR, CDR2 SFDVKD. There are 17 residues in the CDR3. Here the CDR3 reads CATSDAGQGEPTGELFF. The CDR3 nucleotides are TGTGCCACCAGTGATGCCGGACAGGGGGAGCCCACCGGGGAGCTGTTTTTT.

V is TRBV24-1 and J is TRBJ1-4; 10 nucleotides match TRBD1. Germline-derived CDR1 and CDR2 are KGHDR and SFDVKD. This CDR3 has 17 amino acids. The J segment lost 0 bases and the V segment lost 4 bases, leaving 4 bases of the junction unmatched. This chain's CDR3 is CATSDPGQGTTNEKLFF. CDR3 nucleotides: TGTGCCACCAGTGACCCGGGACAGGGGACAACTAATGAAAAACTGTTTTTT.

The chain is built from TRBV27 and TRBJ1-1; D unclear. The CDR3 is 13 residues long. V lost 3 bases, J lost 1 base, and 6 bases lay in between. CDR1 is MNHEY, CDR2 SMNVEV, per germline (reference sequence). DNA for the CDR3: TGTGCCAGCAGTTTGGGAGGGAACACTGAAGCTTTCTTT. As protein: CASSLGGNTEAFF.

The gene calls are TRBV28 and TRBJ1-1; no reliable D call. V dropped 1 base and J dropped 3 bases, with 6 bases sitting between them. Germline CDR1 is MDHEN and CDR2 is SYDVKM. CDR3 length equals 13 residues. The CDR3 nucleotides are TGTGCCAGCAGTTTATCCACGTACACTGAAGCTTTCTTT. It specifies CASSLSTYTEAFF. Full variable domain (remainder filled in from reference TRBV28 and TRBJ1-1): DVKVTQSSRYLVKRTGEKVFLECVQDMDHENMFWYRQDPGLGLRLIYFSYDVKMKEKGDIPEGYSVSREKKERFSLILESASTNQTSMYLCASSLSTYTEAFFGQGTRLTVV.

This CDR3 reads CSVLAVDEKLFF. The CDR3 nucleotides read TGCAGCGTTTTAGCAGTTGATGAAAAACTGTTTTTT. The chain couples TRBV29-1 to TRBJ1-4; D remains ambiguous. The CDR3 extends over 12 amino acids. Germline CDR1 and CDR2: SQVTM and ANQGSEA. V was trimmed by 5 bases and J by 6 bases, leaving 10 bases between them.